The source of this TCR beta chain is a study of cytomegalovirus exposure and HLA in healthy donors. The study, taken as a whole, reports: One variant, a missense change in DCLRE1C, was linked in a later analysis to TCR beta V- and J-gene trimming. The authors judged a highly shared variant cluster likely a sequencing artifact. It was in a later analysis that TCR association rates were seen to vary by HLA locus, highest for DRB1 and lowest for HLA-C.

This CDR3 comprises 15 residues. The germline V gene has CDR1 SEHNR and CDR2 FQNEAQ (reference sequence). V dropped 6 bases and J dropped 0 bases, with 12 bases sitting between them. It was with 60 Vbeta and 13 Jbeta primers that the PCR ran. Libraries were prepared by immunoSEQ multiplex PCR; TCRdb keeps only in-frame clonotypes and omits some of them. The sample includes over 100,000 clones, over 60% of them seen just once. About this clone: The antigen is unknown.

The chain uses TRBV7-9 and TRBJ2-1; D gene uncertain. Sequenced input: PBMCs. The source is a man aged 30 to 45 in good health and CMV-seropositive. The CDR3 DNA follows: TGTGCCAGCAGTCCCACTACCAACTCCTACAATGAGCAGTTCTTC. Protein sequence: CASSPTTNSYNEQFF.